One sample yielded the 30 T cell receptor beta chains listed below, sequenced in a study of T cells in localized non-small cell lung cancer. The data were produced by immunoSEQ multiplex PCR, yet TCRdb's version contains in-frame clones alone and is incomplete. This table holds some 27,000 clones, around 90% found once. The specimen was peripheral blood, collected before any cancer treatment. The receptors stem from a woman aged 18 to 50 with stage I lung adenocarcinoma.

V and J are TRBV15 and TRBJ1-1; 10 positions match TRBD1. V lost 5 bases and J lost 1; bases outside the gene matches: 4. The CDR3 is 15 amino acids. The germline V gene has CDR1 LNHNV and CDR2 YYDKDF (reference sequence). CDR3 bases: TGTGCCACCAGCGACAGGGGGCCAGGGAACACTGAAGCTTTCTTT. Translated: CATSDRGPGNTEAFF.

This clone was seen a single time. J is TRBJ2-1 and V is TRBV7-8; TRBD1 aligns across 8 bases. Germline V gene lookup returns CDR1 SGHVS and CDR2 FQNEAQ. This CDR3 is 12 amino acids long. V lost 7 bases to trimming and J lost 6 bases; unmatched junction nucleotides: 2. CDR3 sequence: CASTTGGNEQFF. The DNA for the CDR3 is TGTGCCAGCACCACAGGGGGCAATGAGCAGTTCTTC.

The chain joins TRBV10-2 to TRBJ1-5; D perhaps matches TRBD1 (5 bases). Germline V gene data show CDR1 as WSHSY and CDR2 as SAAADI. The CDR3 totals 13 residues. Trimming removed 6 bases from V and 1 base from J, with 7 bases in between. The CDR3 here is CASSRESNQPQHF. CDR3 nucleotides: TGCGCCAGCAGCAGGGAAAGCAATCAGCCCCAGCATTTT.

This chain connects TRBV6-5 to TRBJ1-5; 7 bases are shared with TRBD1. Germline V gene lookup returns CDR1 MNHEY and CDR2 SVGAGI. V was clipped by 7 bases and J by 5 bases; unmatched bases: 5. The CDR3 runs to 13 residues. CDR3 loop: CASTRQGDQPQHF. For the CDR3, the DNA is TGTGCCAGCACAAGACAGGGAGATCAGCCCCAGCATTTT.

The chain joins TRBV30 to TRBJ2-3; D unresolved. The CDR3 has 13 residues. The V end was cut by 1 base, the J end by 3 bases, with 8 bases between. Germline V gene data show CDR1 as GTSNPN and CDR2 as SVGIG (reference sequence). The CDR3 coding sequence is TGTGCCTGGAGTGAGGGTACGACAGATACGCAGTATTTT. As protein: CAWSEGTTDTQYF.

The chain recombines TRBV19 with TRBJ1-5, with D possibly matching TRBD1 (5 bases). This CDR3 is built from 16 residues. The V end was cut by 4 bases, the J end by 3 bases, with 16 bases between. The germline CDR1 and CDR2 sequences are LNHDA and SQIVND (reference sequence). CDR3 loop: CASSKLPGGNNQPQHF. For the CDR3, the DNA is TGTGCCAGTAGTAAACTCCCGGGGGGTAACAATCAGCCCCAGCATTTT.

This chain connects TRBV6-5 to TRBJ1-5; 7 nucleotides agree with TRBD1. The germline V gene has CDR1 MNHEY and CDR2 SVGAGI. The junction had 7 bases not matched to a gene; V was cut back by 0 bases and J by 5 bases. The CDR3 has 16 residues. CDR3 region: CASSYSPQGTDQPQHF. The CDR3 coding sequence is TGTGCCAGCAGTTACTCCCCACAGGGGACCGATCAGCCCCAGCATTTT.

The V and J genes are TRBV6-4 and TRBJ2-3; no clear D. The CDR3 spans 14 residues. Trimming pared 3 bases from V and 2 bases from J, leaving 9 bases between. The germline CDR1 and CDR2 sequences are MRHNA and SNTAGT. CDR3 region: CASSDDGTTDTQYF. In nucleotides, the CDR3 is TGTGCCAGCAGTGATGACGGCACCACAGATACGCAGTATTTT.

This clone was observed a single time. This rearrangement joins TRBV5-1 to TRBJ2-7, with 7 bases lining up with TRBD1. CDR3 length: 15 residues. V was pared by 3 bases and J by 5 bases, with 11 bases of the junction left unmatched. Per the germline V gene, CDR1 is SGHRS and CDR2 is YFSETQ. The CDR3 DNA sequence: TGCGCCAGCAGCTCCGACAGGGAGACAGTCGACGAGCAGTACTTC. Translated, it gives CASSSDRETVDEQYF.

This chain links TRBV2 with TRBJ2-3; 9 nucleotides agree with TRBD2. The CDR3 runs to 14 residues. The germline gives CDR1 SNHLY, CDR2 FYNNEI. Germline trimming cut 7 bases from V and 1 base from J; bases unmatched to any gene: 3. The CDR3 DNA reads TGTGCCAGCATGTTAGCGGGGGGCACAGATACGCAGTATTTT. It yields the protein CASMLAGGTDTQYF.

CDR3 DNA sequence: TGCGCCAGCAGCTTGGGACTAGCGGGAGGAGATACGCAGTATTTT. It is translated as CASSLGLAGGDTQYF. This rearrangement joins TRBV5-1 to TRBJ2-3; 13 nucleotides agree with TRBD2. Germline V lookup: CDR1 SGHRS, CDR2 YFSETQ. The CDR3 extends over 15 amino acids. J was trimmed by 5 bases and V by 0 bases; bases with no gene match: 0.

In this sample, this clone turned up once. V is TRBV30 and J is TRBJ2-7; 9 nucleotides align to TRBD2. Germline V CDR1 and CDR2: GTSNPN, SVGIG (reference sequence). The CDR3 runs 15 residues. Trimming cost V 2 bases and J 1 base; bases outside gene matches: 6. This CDR3 reads CAWSFRGLASYEQYF. CDR3 DNA sequence: TGTGCCTGGAGTTTCCGGGGACTAGCATCCTACGAGCAGTACTTC.

This clone was observed once. The chain links TRBV29-1 to TRBJ2-7, with 7 bases aligning to TRBD1. The germline V gene has CDR1 SQVTM and CDR2 ANQGSEA. Losses at the gene ends were 6 bases for V and 2 bases for J; bases not matched to a gene: 10. This CDR3 contains 14 residues. The CDR3 nucleotides are TGCAGCGTGGGGGAAAGGGGGCGAGCCTACGAGCAGTACTTC. This codes for CSVGERGRAYEQYF.

J is TRBJ2-5 and V is TRBV9, with TRBD2 identical over 9 bases. The CDR3 runs 16 residues. The J segment lost 0 bases and the V segment lost 3 bases, leaving 6 bases of the junction unmatched. From germline, CDR1 is SGDLS and CDR2 YYNGEE. The CDR3, as DNA: TGTGCCAGCAGCGCCCCCGGGACTAGCCACCAAGAGACCCAGTACTTC. This gives the protein CASSAPGTSHQETQYF.

This chain joins TRBV5-1 and TRBJ2-6; D unresolved. CDR1 is SGHRS, CDR2 YFSETQ, per germline. V was pared by 1 base and J by 14 bases, with 10 bases between. This CDR3 spans 12 amino acids. The CDR3 nucleotides read TGCGCCAGCAGCTTGCCCCCGCGATTCCTGACTTTC. Its translation: CASSLPPRFLTF.

The chain couples TRBV5-1 to TRBJ1-4; possibly TRBD1 for D (6 bases). Germline values: CDR1 SGHRS, CDR2 YFSETQ. V was clipped by 4 bases and J by 0 bases, with 16 bases between them. This CDR3 spans 17 amino acids. Here the CDR3 DNA reads TGCGCCAGCAGCCAAACAGGGTTGGAAGCAACTAATGAAAAACTGTTTTTT. Its translation is CASSQTGLEATNEKLFF.

This clone was observed a handful of times. The chain combines TRBV30 with TRBJ1-2; TRBD1 agrees at 7 bases. CDR1 is GTSNPN and CDR2 is SVGIG in the germline V gene (reference sequence). V was pared by 6 bases and J by 7 bases, with 2 bases of the junction left unmatched. CDR3 length equals 10 residues. CDR3 sequence reads: CACTGVGYTF. The DNA for the CDR3 is TGTGCCTGCACAGGGGTTGGCTACACCTTC.

V and J are TRBV7-8 and TRBJ1-5, with D possibly being TRBD1 (6 bases). The CDR3 has 15 amino acids. CDR1 is SGHVS and CDR2 is FQNEAQ in the germline V gene. Trimming took off 5 bases at V and 2 bases at J, with 13 bases between the two ends. CDR3 bases: TGTGCCAGCAGCCCACAACGGACAGGCAATCAGCCCCAGCATTTT. Its protein is CASSPQRTGNQPQHF.

The V call is TRBV11-3, the J call TRBJ2-2; D possibly corresponds to TRBD1 (6 bases). V was clipped by 5 bases and J by 7 bases, with 17 bases between them. Germline values: CDR1 SGHNT, CDR2 YENEEA. The CDR3 loop spans 15 amino acids. The CDR3 region is CASSPFRQEDGELFF. CDR3 bases: TGTGCCAGCAGCCCCTTTAGACAGGAGGACGGGGAGCTGTTTTTT.

This chain joins TRBV11-3 and TRBJ1-4, with 8 bases that match TRBD1. The CDR3 has 15 residues. With 5 bases clipped from V and 7 bases from J, the junction kept 9 bases outside the gene matches. Germline V gene sequence: CDR1 SGHNT, CDR2 YENEEA. CDR3 nucleotides: TGTGCCAGCAGCCGCTCAGGGGGCTTTAGTGAAAAACTGTTTTTT. Translation gives CASSRSGGFSEKLFF.

CDR3 residues: CASSLAPSGRGETQYF. The CDR3 DNA is TGCGCCAGCAGCTTGGCTCCTAGCGGGAGAGGAGAGACCCAGTACTTC. The chain couples TRBV5-1 to TRBJ2-5, with 10 bases matching TRBD2. The CDR3 is 16 amino acids. The V and J ends lost 0 bases and 4 bases, in that order; junction bases with no gene match: 6. The germline CDR1 and CDR2 sequences are SGHRS and YFSETQ.

In DNA form, the CDR3 reads TGTGCCAGCAGCTTAGGGCGCTTCCCAGACAATCAGCCCCAGCATTTT. Its translation is CASSLGRFPDNQPQHF. V and J are TRBV7-9 and TRBJ1-5; D uncertain. Trimming pared 1 base from V and 3 bases from J, leaving 13 bases between. CDR3 length: 16 amino acids. From germline, CDR1 is SEHNR and CDR2 FQNEAQ (reference sequence).

The J gene is TRBJ2-1, the V gene TRBV5-1; weak D call: TRBD1 (6 bases). The V and J ends lost 5 bases and 5 bases respectively, with 17 bases between them. Germline V lookup: CDR1 SGHRS, CDR2 YFSETQ. The CDR3 runs 15 residues. The CDR3 DNA reads as TGCGCCAGCAGGGTGGGGGCTCCGGGCCACAATGAGCAGTTCTTC. This codes for CASRVGAPGHNEQFF.

The chain uses TRBV30 and TRBJ2-3; D not certain. From germline, CDR1 is GTSNPN and CDR2 SVGIG (reference sequence). The V end was cut by 1 base, the J end by 4 bases, with 12 bases between. The CDR3 is made up of 14 amino acids. The CDR3 reads CAWSAGPDSDTQYF. The CDR3 DNA reads TGTGCCTGGAGTGCCGGCCCAGATTCAGATACGCAGTATTTT.

V is TRBV18 and J is TRBJ2-7, with TRBD2 matching 11 bases. CDR1 and CDR2 from the germline V gene are KGHSH and LQKENI. V lost 4 bases to trimming and J lost 6 bases; unmatched junction nucleotides: 5. The CDR3 covers 14 residues. Here the CDR3 DNA reads TGTGCCAGCTCACTTAGCGGGAGGGCCTCCGAGCAGTACTTC. Translation: CASSLSGRASEQYF.

This chain uses TRBV7-2 with TRBJ1-1, with D possibly TRBD1 on 6 matching bases. Germline assignment: CDR1 SGHTA and CDR2 FQGNSA. This CDR3 is 15 amino acids long. V gave up 1 base and J gave up 3 bases, with 12 bases separating them. CDR3 in DNA: TGTGCCAGCAGCTTAGAGGCAGGGGATGACACTGAAGCTTTCTTT. Protein sequence: CASSLEAGDDTEAFF.

The chain is built from TRBV11-3 and TRBJ2-5, with 7 nucleotides matching TRBD2. The CDR3 length is 13 residues. V was pared by 4 bases and J by 7 bases, with 6 bases of the junction left unmatched. Germline assignment: CDR1 SGHNT and CDR2 YENEEA. The chain's CDR3 is CASSSGTGGTQYF. CDR3 in DNA: TGTGCCAGCAGCTCAGGAACGGGAGGGACCCAGTACTTC.

The V and J genes are TRBV2 and TRBJ2-7; D is ambiguous. This CDR3 is 12 amino acids long. Germline CDR1 reads SNHLY; CDR2 reads FYNNEI. Trimming shortened V by 1 base and J by 2 bases, and 3 bases separated the two germline ends. The CDR3 DNA reads as TGTGCCAGCAGTGAAGGAACCTACGAGCAGTACTTC. Translation gives CASSEGTYEQYF.

This clone was seen a handful of times. This chain joins TRBV18 and TRBJ2-5; no firm D call. Trimming left V 6 bases short and J 1 base short, with 3 bases between. The CDR3 loop spans 11 amino acids. Germline V lookup: CDR1 KGHSH, CDR2 LQKENI. CDR3 residues: CASSLQETQYF. CDR3 in DNA: TGTGCCAGCTCGCTCCAAGAGACCCAGTACTTC.

This clone was seen a single time. This sequence joins TRBV19 and TRBJ2-2, with D perhaps matching TRBD1 or TRBD2 (5 bases each). Trimming shortened V by 9 bases and J by 2 bases, and 16 bases separated the two germline ends. CDR1 is LNHDA, CDR2 SQIVND, per germline (reference sequence). The CDR3 spans 15 residues. The CDR3 sequence is CASLTGTPNTGELFF. In nucleotides, the CDR3 is TGTGCCAGCCTAACCGGGACCCCTAACACCGGGGAGCTGTTTTTT.